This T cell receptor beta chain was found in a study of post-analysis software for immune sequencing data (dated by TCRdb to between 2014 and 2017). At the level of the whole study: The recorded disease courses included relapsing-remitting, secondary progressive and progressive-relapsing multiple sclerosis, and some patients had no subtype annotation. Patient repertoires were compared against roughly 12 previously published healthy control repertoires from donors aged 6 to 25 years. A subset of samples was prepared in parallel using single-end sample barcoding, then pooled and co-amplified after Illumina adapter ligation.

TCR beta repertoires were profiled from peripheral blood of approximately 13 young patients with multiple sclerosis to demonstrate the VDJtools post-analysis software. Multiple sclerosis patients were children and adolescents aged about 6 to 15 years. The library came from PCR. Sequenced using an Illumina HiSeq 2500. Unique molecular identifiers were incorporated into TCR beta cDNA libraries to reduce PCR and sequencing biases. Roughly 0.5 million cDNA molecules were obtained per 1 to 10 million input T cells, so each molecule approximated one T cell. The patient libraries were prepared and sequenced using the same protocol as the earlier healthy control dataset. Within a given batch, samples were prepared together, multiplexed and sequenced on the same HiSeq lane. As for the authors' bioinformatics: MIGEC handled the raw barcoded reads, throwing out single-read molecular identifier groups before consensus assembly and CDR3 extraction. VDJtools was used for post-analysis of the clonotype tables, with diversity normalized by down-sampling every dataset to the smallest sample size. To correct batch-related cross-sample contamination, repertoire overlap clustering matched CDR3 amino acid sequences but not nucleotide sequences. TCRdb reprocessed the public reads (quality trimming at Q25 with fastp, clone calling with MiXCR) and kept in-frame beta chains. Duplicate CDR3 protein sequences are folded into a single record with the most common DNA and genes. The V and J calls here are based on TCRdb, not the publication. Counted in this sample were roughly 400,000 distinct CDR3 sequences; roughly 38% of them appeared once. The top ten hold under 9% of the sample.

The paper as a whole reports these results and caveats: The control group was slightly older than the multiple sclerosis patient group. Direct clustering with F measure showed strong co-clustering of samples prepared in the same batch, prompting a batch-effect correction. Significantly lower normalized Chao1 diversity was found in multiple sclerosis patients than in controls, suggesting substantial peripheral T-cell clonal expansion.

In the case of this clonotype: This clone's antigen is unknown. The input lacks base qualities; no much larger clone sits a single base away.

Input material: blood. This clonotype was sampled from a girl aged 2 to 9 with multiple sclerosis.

The nucleotides are TGTGCCATCAGTGATGAAGGGCCCAATGAGCAGTTCTTC. Its translation is CAISDEGPNEQFF. Recombination linked TRBV10-3 to TRBJ2-1; no D gene is confidently identified. CDR1 and CDR2 were assigned from the germline V gene as ENHRY and SYGVKD. Relative to germline, V is 3 bases shorter and J is 6 bases shorter, with 9 bases between their ends. From the cysteine through the phenylalanine, the CDR3 covers 13 amino acids. The entry retains the CDR3 DNA only, 39 bases that are in frame from base 1.